The 4 T cell receptor beta chains in this list originate from one sample, sequenced in a study of CD8 T cells in Susac syndrome. The authors reverse transcribed roughly 0.5 to 1 ug RNA with random hexamers. Via MiXCR, TCRdb re-called the immunoSEQ multiplex PCR reads, giving one row per CDR3 protein. The table lists 180,000 or so distinct CDR3 sequences, around 96% of them singletons, with over 0.12% in the top ten. Sequenced material: CD4+ T cells from PBMCs. The receptors shown here come from a human donor in good health.

V is TRBV7-9 and J is TRBJ2-3; TRBD2 aligns across 16 bases. Germline V CDR1 and CDR2: SEHNR, FQNEAQ (reference sequence). The CDR3 sequence is 16 residues long. V was clipped by 7 bases and J by 7 bases; unmatched bases: 8. The CDR3 protein is CASTPGTSGGANTQYF. As DNA, the CDR3 is TGTGCCAGCACCCCCGGGACTAGCGGGGGGGCAAATACGCAGTATTTT. Filled out from reference TRBV7-9 and TRBJ2-3, the complete variable domain reads DTGVSQNPRHKITKRGQNVTFRCDPISEHNRLYWYRQTLGQGPEFLTYFQNEAQLEKSRLLSDRFSAERPKGSFSTLEIQRTEQGDSAMYLCASTPGTSGGANTQYFGPGTRLTVL.

The chain joins TRBV7-9 to TRBJ2-4; TRBD1 might be the D (6 bases). The CDR3 consists of 11 residues. From germline, CDR1 is SEHNR and CDR2 FQNEAQ (reference sequence). Deletions cut 8 bases from V and 9 bases from J, with 11 bases between. The CDR3: CASWDKGIQYF. The CDR3 nucleotides are TGTGCCAGCTGGGACAAGGGCATTCAGTACTTC. Full variable domain (rest looked up from reference TRBV7-9 and TRBJ2-4): DTGVSQNPRHKITKRGQNVTFRCDPISEHNRLYWYRQTLGQGPEFLTYFQNEAQLEKSRLLSDRFSAERPKGSFSTLEIQRTEQGDSAMYLCASWDKGIQYFGAGTRLSVL.

The rearrangement joins TRBV14 to TRBJ1-1, with a possible D match to TRBD1 (5 bases). V lost 1 base and J lost 1, with 16 bases in between. CDR1 and CDR2 from the germline V gene are SGHDN and FVKESK. CDR3 length: 17 amino acids. CDR3 sequence: CASSQVGVGGSNTEAFF. In DNA, the CDR3 is TGTGCCAGCAGCCAAGTTGGCGTCGGGGGGTCGAACACTGAAGCTTTCTTT.

The chain couples TRBV30 to TRBJ2-7; no reliable D call. V dropped 4 bases and J dropped 6 bases, with 10 bases sitting between them. The CDR3 length is 11 residues. The V gene's germline CDR1 is GTSNPN and CDR2 SVGIG (reference sequence). CDR3 nucleotides: TGTGCCTGGACAGCTAATGTCGAGCAGTACTTC. As protein: CAWTANVEQYF.